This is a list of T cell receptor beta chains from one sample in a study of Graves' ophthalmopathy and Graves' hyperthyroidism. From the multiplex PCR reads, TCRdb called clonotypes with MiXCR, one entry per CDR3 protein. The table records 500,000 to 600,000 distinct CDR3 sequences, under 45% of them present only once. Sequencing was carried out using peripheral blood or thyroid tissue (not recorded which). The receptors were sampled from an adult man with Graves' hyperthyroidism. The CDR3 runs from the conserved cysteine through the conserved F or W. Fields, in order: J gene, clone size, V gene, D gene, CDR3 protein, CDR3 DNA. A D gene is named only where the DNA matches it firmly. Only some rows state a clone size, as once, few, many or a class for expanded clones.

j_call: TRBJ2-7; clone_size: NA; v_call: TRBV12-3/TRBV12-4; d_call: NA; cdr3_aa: CASGLAQTGRLSYEQYF; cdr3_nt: TGTGCTAGTGGTTTGGCCCAGACAGGCCGCCTCAGTTACGAGCAGTACTTC
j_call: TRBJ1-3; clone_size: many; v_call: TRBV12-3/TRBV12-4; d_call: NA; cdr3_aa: CASSLVGSGNTIYF; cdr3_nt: TGTGCCAGCAGTTTAGTGGGTTCTGGAAACACCATATATTTT
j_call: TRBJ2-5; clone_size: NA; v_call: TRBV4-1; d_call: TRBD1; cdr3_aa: CASSWGTGGSGETQYF; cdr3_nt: TGCGCCAGCAGCTGGGGGACAGGGGGAAGCGGAGAGACCCAGTACTTC
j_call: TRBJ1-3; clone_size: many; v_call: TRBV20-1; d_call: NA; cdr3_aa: CSADPQWDFNRNTIYF; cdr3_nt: TGCAGTGCTGACCCCCAGTGGGACTTTAACAGAAACACCATATATTTT
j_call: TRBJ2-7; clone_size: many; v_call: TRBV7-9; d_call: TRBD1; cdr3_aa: CASTSGQSFYEQYF; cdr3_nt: TGTGCCAGCACCTCGGGACAGAGCTTTTACGAGCAGTACTTC
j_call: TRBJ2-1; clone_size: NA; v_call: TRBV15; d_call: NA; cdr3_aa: CATRVGGVWGDEQFF; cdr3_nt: TGTGCCACCAGAGTCGGTGGTGTATGGGGTGATGAGCAGTTCTTC
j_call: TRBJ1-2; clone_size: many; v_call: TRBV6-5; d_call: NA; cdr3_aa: CASYGAGYTF; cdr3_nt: TGTGCCAGCTACGGGGCCGGCTACACCTTC
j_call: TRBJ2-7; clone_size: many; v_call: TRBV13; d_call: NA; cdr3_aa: CASSLVGAEQYF; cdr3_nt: TGTGCCAGCAGCTTAGTAGGGGCCGAGCAGTACTTC
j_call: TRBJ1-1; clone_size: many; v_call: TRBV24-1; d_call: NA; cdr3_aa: CATSKGDTEAFF; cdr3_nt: TGTGCCACCAGCAAGGGGGACACTGAAGCTTTCTTT
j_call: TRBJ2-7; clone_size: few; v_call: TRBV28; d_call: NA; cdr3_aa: CASSLPVNYEQYF; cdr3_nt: TGTGCCAGCAGTTTACCGGTAAACTACGAGCAGTACTTC
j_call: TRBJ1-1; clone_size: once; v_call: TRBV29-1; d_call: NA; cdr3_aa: CSVQSCPPFCASLGGPNTEAFF; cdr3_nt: NA
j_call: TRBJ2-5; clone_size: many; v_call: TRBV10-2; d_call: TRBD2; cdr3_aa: CASSDGIAGEETQYF; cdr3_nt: TGCGCCAGCAGTGATGGGATAGCGGGAGAGGAGACCCAGTACTTC
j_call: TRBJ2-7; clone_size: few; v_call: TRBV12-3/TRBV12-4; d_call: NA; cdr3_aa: CASSLKTGFGEQYF; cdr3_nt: TGTGCCAGCAGTTTAAAAACGGGGTTCGGCGAGCAGTACTTC
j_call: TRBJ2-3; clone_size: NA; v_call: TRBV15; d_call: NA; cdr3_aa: CATRWSGREADTQYF; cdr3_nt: TGTGCCACCAGGTGGTCTGGCAGGGAAGCAGATACGCAGTATTTT
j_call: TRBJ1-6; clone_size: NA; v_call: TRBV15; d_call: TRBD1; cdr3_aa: CATRQGARPSPLHF; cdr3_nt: TGTGCCACTCGACAGGGGGCGCGACCTTCACCCCTCCACTTT
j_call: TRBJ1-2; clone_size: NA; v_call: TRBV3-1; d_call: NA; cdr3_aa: CASSQGGGRGVGYTF; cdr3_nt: TGTGCCAGCAGCCAAGGGGGCGGCAGGGGCGTAGGCTACACCTTC
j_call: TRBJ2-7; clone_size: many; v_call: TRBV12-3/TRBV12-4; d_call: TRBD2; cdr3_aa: CASRWSGGGGEQYF; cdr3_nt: TGTGCCAGCAGGTGGTCGGGGGGGGGCGGCGAGCAGTACTTC
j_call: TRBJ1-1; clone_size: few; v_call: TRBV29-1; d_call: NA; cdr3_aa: CSAGDGYTEAFF; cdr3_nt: TGCAGCGCGGGGGACGGTTACACTGAAGCTTTCTTT
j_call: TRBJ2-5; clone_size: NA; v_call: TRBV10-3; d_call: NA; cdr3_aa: CASSPMTGTQYF; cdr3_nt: TGTGCCAGCAGTCCGATGACAGGGACCCAGTACTTC
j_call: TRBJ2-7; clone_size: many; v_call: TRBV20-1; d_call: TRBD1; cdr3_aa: CSANPDRANNEQYF; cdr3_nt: TGCAGTGCTAACCCAGACAGGGCAAATAACGAGCAGTACTTC
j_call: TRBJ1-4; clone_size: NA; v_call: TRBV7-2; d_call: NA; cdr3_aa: CASRSHKGEANEKLFF; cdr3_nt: TGTGCCAGCAGGTCCCATAAAGGGGAGGCTAATGAAAAACTGTTTTTT
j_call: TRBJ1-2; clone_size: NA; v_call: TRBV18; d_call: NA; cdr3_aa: CASSPPAPGDDYTF; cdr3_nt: TGTGCCAGCTCACCACCGGCGCCAGGGGATGACTACACCTTC
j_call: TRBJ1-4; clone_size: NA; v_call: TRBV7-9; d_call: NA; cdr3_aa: CASSSRTGGLAEKLFF; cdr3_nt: TGTGCCAGCAGCTCTCGTACGGGGGGTTTGGCCGAAAAACTGTTTTTT
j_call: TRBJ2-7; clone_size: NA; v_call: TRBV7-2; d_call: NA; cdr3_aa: CASSHDGGGAYEQYF; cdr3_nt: TGTGCCAGCAGCCACGACGGAGGGGGTGCCTACGAGCAGTACTTC
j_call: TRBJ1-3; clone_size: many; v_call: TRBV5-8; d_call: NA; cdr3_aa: CASSADGNTIYF; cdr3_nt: TGTGCCAGCAGCGCAGACGGAAACACCATATATTTT
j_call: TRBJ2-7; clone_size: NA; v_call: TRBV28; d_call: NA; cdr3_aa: CASSVPNKGAYEQYF; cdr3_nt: TGTGCCAGCAGTGTACCCAACAAGGGGGCCTACGAGCAGTACTTC
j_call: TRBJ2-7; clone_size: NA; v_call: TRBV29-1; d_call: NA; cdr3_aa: CSTLGQYF; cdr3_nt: TGCAGCACCTTAGGGCAGTACTTC
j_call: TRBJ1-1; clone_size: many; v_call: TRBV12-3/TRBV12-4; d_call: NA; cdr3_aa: CASSSREDTEAFF; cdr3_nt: TGTGCCAGCAGTTCCAGGGAAGACACTGAAGCTTTCTTT
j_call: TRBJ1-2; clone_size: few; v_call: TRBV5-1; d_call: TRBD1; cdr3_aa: CASSGSGTGIRYGYTF; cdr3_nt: TGCGCCAGCAGTGGATCCGGGACAGGGATTCGCTATGGCTACACCTTC
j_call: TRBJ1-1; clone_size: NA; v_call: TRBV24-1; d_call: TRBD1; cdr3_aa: CATWGQGQGTTEAFF; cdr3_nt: TGTGCCACCTGGGGACAGGGACAGGGGACGACTGAAGCTTTCTTT
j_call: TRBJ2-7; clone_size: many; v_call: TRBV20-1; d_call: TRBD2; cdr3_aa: CSAVGLAGVEQYF; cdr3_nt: TGCAGTGCTGTAGGACTAGCGGGAGTTGAGCAGTACTTC
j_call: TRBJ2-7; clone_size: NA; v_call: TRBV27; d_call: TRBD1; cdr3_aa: CASSLIGTEDYEQYF; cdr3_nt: TGTGCCAGCAGCTTAATTGGGACAGAAGATTACGAGCAGTACTTC
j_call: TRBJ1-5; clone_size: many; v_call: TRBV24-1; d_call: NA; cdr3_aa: CATSDRSGSNQPQHF; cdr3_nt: TGTGCCACCAGTGATAGGTCGGGAAGCAATCAGCCCCAGCATTTT
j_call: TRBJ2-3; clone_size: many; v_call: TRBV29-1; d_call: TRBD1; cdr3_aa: CSVRGGTGGTDTQYF; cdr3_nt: TGCAGCGTTCGTGGCGGGACAGGGGGCACAGATACGCAGTATTTT
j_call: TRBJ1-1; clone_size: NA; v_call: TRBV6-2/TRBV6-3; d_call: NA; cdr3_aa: CASSYPTTENTEAFF; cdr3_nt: TGTGCCAGCAGTTACCCCACTACAGAGAACACTGAAGCTTTCTTT
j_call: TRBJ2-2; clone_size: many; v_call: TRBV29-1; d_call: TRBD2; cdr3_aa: CSGSGLAGVNGELFF; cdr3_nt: TGCAGCGGGAGTGGACTAGCGGGAGTCAACGGGGAGCTGTTTTTT
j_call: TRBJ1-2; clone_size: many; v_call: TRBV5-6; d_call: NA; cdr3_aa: CASSSQGWDGYTF; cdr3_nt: TGTGCCAGCAGCTCCCAGGGGTGGGATGGCTACACCTTC
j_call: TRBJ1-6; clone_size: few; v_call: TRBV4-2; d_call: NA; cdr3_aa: CASSQEAGLNSPLHF; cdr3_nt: TGTGCCAGCAGCCAAGAGGCAGGCCTCAATTCACCCCTCCACTTT
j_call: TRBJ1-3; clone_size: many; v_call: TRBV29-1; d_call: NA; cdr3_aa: CSAELVGRSGNTIYF; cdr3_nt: TGCAGCGCTGAACTGGTAGGGCGCTCTGGAAACACCATATATTTT
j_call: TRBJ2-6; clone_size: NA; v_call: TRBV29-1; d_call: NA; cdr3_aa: CSVEGSHSGANVLTF; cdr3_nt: TGCAGCGTTGAGGGGTCCCACTCTGGGGCCAACGTCCTGACTTTC
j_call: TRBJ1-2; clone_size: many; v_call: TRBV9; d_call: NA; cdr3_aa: CASSVGTENYGYTF; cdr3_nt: TGTGCCAGCAGCGTAGGGACAGAGAACTATGGCTACACCTTC
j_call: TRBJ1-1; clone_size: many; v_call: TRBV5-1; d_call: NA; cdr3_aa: CASSPLGSEAFF; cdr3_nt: TGCGCCAGCAGCCCATTAGGGAGTGAAGCTTTCTTT
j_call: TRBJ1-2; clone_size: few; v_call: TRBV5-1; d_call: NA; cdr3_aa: CASSPDGRRDGYTF; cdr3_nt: TGCGCCAGCAGCCCGGACGGCCGGCGGGATGGCTACACCTTC
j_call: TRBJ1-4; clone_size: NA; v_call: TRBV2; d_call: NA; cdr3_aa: CASRTDNEDEKLFF; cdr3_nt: TGTGCCAGCAGAACGGACAACGAAGATGAAAAACTGTTTTTT
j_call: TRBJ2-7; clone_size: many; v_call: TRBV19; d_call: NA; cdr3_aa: CASRKEHLGPSYEQYF; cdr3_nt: TGTGCCAGTAGAAAAGAACATCTGGGGCCCTCCTACGAGCAGTACTTC
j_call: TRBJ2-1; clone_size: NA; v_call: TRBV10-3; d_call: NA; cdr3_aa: CAISGPGVEQFF; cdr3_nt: TGTGCCATCAGTGGACCGGGAGTTGAGCAGTTCTTC
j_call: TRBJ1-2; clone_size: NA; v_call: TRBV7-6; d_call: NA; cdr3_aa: CASSLAEGGRDGYTF; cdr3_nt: TGTGCCAGCAGCTTAGCGGAGGGGGGGCGGGATGGCTACACCTTC